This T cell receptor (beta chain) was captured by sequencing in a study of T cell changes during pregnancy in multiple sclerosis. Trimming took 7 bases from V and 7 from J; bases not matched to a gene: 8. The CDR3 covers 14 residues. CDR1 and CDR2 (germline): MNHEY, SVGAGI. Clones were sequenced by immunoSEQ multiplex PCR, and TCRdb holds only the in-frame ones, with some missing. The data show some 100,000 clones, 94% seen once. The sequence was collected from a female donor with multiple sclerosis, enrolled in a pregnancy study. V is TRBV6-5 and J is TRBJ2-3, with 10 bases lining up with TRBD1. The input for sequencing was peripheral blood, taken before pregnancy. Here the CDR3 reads CASTRTGGLNTQYF. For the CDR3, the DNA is TGTGCCAGCACTCGGACAGGGGGTTTAAATACGCAGTATTTT.